The 32 T cell receptor beta chains presented below share a single source sample, sequenced in a study of CD8 T cells in ankylosing spondylitis. MiXCR was run by TCRdb on the 5' RACE reads, yielding one entry per CDR3 protein. The table records roughly 230,000 distinct CDR3 sequences, over 15% of them present only once. The sample consisted of blood, either unsorted or a sorted T cell fraction (not recorded which). The receptors originated from a male donor with ankylosing spondylitis or in good health (not recorded which).

The chain recombines TRBV6-2 or TRBV6-3 with TRBJ2-1, with TRBD2 matching 13 bases. Germline V gives CDR1 MNHEY, CDR2 SVGEGT. Trimming cost V 5 bases and J 6 bases; bases outside gene matches: 7. This CDR3 has 16 amino acids. CDR3 in DNA: TGTGCCAGCAGTGGCCCTGGACTAGCGGGAGTCAATGAGCAGTTCTTC. It yields the protein CASSGPGLAGVNEQFF.

The chain has TRBV27 and TRBJ1-4; 8 bases agree with TRBD1. Germline V gene sequence: CDR1 MNHEY, CDR2 SMNVEV (reference sequence). This CDR3 has 13 amino acids. The ends lost 5 bases at V and 7 bases at J; junction bases unmatched: 3. CDR3 residues: CASSGQGAEKLFF. CDR3 DNA: TGTGCCAGCAGTGGACAGGGCGCTGAAAAACTGTTTTTT.

The chain is built from TRBV10-3 and TRBJ2-3, with D perhaps matching TRBD1 (5 bases). Trimming shortened V by 1 base and J by 1 base, and 9 bases separated the two germline ends. CDR1 is ENHRY and CDR2 is SYGVKD in the germline V gene. The CDR3 spans 15 residues. The DNA for the CDR3 is TGTGCCATCAGTGAGTTACAGGCTGGCACAGATACGCAGTATTTT. The encoded protein is CAISELQAGTDTQYF.

V usage is TRBV12-5 and J usage is TRBJ1-5, with D unclear. The CDR3 sequence is 10 residues long. Germline V gene data show CDR1 as LGHNT and CDR2 as FRNRAP. V gave up 9 bases and J gave up 4 bases, with 4 bases separating them. The CDR3 spells CASGNQPQHF. The DNA of the CDR3 is TGTGCTAGCGGAAATCAGCCCCAGCATTTT.

This clonotype turned up a few times. The J gene is TRBJ1-1, the V gene TRBV5-1; the D is unclear. The CDR3 totals 16 residues. Germline CDR1 is SGHRS and CDR2 is YFSETQ. Trimming took 0 bases from V and 2 from J, leaving 14 bases between them. The CDR3 loop is CASSLVGGSLNTEAFF. CDR3 sequence (DNA): TGCGCCAGCAGCTTGGTAGGTGGGTCTTTAAACACTGAAGCTTTCTTT.

This clonotype was found a few times. V gene TRBV14 combines with J gene TRBJ2-3; no reliable D call. Germline V lookup: CDR1 SGHDN, CDR2 FVKESK. There are 13 residues in the CDR3. V was trimmed by 4 bases and J by 4 bases, leaving 9 bases between them. CDR3 loop: CASSPFQADTQYF. The DNA for the CDR3 is TGTGCCAGCAGCCCCTTTCAAGCAGATACGCAGTATTTT.

The J gene is TRBJ2-1, the V gene TRBV30; 15 nucleotides align to TRBD2. The CDR3 has 18 amino acids. V shed 2 bases, J shed 2 bases, and the junction held 7 bases outside the gene matches. In germline, CDR1 is GTSNPN, CDR2 SVGIG (reference sequence). The chain's CDR3 is CAWSHGLAGGGPYNEQFF. In DNA, the CDR3 is TGTGCCTGGAGTCACGGACTAGCGGGAGGGGGGCCCTACAATGAGCAGTTCTTC.

This chain uses TRBV5-1 with TRBJ2-3, with 10 bases identical to TRBD2. This CDR3 contains 18 residues. The V gene end was trimmed by 1 base and the J gene end by 4 bases; junction bases not matched to a gene: 12. Per germline, CDR1 SGHRS and CDR2 YFSETQ. The CDR3 coding sequence is TGCGCCAGCAGCTTGTCCTACTCTAGCGGGAGTCTCTCAGATACGCAGTATTTT. This encodes CASSLSYSSGSLSDTQYF.

The chain carries TRBV27 and TRBJ2-2; tentative D call: TRBD2 (6 bases). The V gene lost 0 bases and the J gene lost 1 base, with 6 bases spanning the gap. The germline V gene encodes CDR1 MNHEY and CDR2 SMNVEV (reference sequence). This CDR3 is 15 amino acids long. CDR3 in amino acids: CASSLSGLNTGELFF. The CDR3 DNA reads TGTGCCAGCAGTTTATCGGGACTGAACACCGGGGAGCTGTTTTTT.

The CDR3: CASSHLGQQETQYF. The CDR3 DNA sequence: TGCGCCAGCAGCCATCTGGGACAACAAGAGACCCAGTACTTC. The chain links TRBV4-3 to TRBJ2-5, with a possible D match to TRBD1 (6 bases). The CDR3 consists of 14 residues. CDR1 is LGHNA and CDR2 is YSLEER in the germline V gene. Trimming cost V 3 bases and J 2 bases, with 10 bases left between them.

The J gene is TRBJ2-7, the V gene TRBV9; D assignment may be TRBD1 or TRBD2 (7 bases each). Trimming took 7 bases from V and 6 from J, leaving 20 bases between them. Germline CDR1 is SGDLS and CDR2 is YYNGEE. The CDR3 spans 14 residues. CDR3: CASHSGGSGGEQYF. The CDR3 nucleotides read TGTGCCAGCCATTCAGGGGGTTCGGGGGGCGAGCAGTACTTC.

This clonotype was seen a handful of times. V and J are TRBV13 and TRBJ2-7; tentatively, D is TRBD1 (5 bases). V was cut by 5 bases and J by 2 bases, with 13 bases left in between. Germline V gene data show CDR1 as PRHDT and CDR2 as FYEKMQ (reference sequence). The length of the CDR3 is 14 residues. CDR3 DNA sequence: TGTGCCAGCAGCATCACAGGAGTGACCTACGAGCAGTACTTC. It codes for CASSITGVTYEQYF.

A few counts support this clonotype. The CDR3 region has the DNA TGCGCCAGCAGCCAAGAACCAGGGGAAGACCAAGAGACCCAGTACTTC. Residues: CASSQEPGEDQETQYF. The rearrangement joins TRBV4-1 to TRBJ2-5; maybe TRBD1 (6 bases). Trimming pared 0 bases from V and 0 bases from J, leaving 11 bases between. CDR3 length: 16 residues. The germline V gene has CDR1 MGHRA and CDR2 YSYEKL.

This clonotype was seen a few times. V usage is TRBV29-1 and J usage is TRBJ2-7; tentatively, D is TRBD1 (6 bases). This CDR3 has 13 amino acids. Per the germline V gene, CDR1 is SQVTM and CDR2 is ANQGSEA. V lost 7 bases, J lost 7 bases, and 20 bases lay in between. The CDR3 region has the DNA TGCAGCGCCCTACAGGGAGCAGCCACTGAGCAGTACTTC. This gives the protein CSALQGAATEQYF.

This clonotype has a handful of counts. This sequence joins TRBV7-9 and TRBJ2-5; D might be TRBD1 (6 bases). There are 15 residues in the CDR3. Trimming pared 5 bases from V and 5 bases from J, leaving 18 bases between. Germline values: CDR1 SEHNR, CDR2 FQNEAQ (reference sequence). The CDR3 DNA reads as TGTGCCAGCAGCCCTCGACAGGTCGGTCAGGAGACCCAGTACTTC. It codes for CASSPRQVGQETQYF. Full variable domain (rest looked up from reference TRBV7-9 and TRBJ2-5): DTGVSQNPRHKITKRGQNVTFRCDPISEHNRLYWYRQTLGQGPEFLTYFQNEAQLEKSRLLSDRFSAERPKGSFSTLEIQRTEQGDSAMYLCASSPRQVGQETQYFGPGTRLLVL.

This chain connects TRBV6-5 to TRBJ2-2, with TRBD1 as a possible D gene (5 bases). CDR3 length equals 13 residues. Germline V lookup: CDR1 MNHEY, CDR2 SVGAGI. V lost 4 bases and J lost 8, with 11 bases in between. Here the CDR3 DNA reads TGTGCCAGCAGTTTTAGCCCAGGGGGGGAGCTGTTTTTT. Protein sequence: CASSFSPGGELFF.

There are many counts of this clonotype. The chain joins TRBV3-1 to TRBJ2-1; D is unclear. Trimming took off 4 bases at V and 4 bases at J, with 11 bases between the two ends. Germline CDR1 reads LGHDT; CDR2 reads YNNKEL (reference sequence). This CDR3 contains 14 residues. DNA of the CDR3: TGTGCCAGCAGCCCCGGGCCCGATTACAATGAGCAGTTCTTC. Its translation is CASSPGPDYNEQFF.

This clonotype was counted a few times. The chain is built from TRBV20-1 and TRBJ2-5; a possible D gene is TRBD1 (6 bases). The CDR3 is made up of 14 amino acids. The germline gives CDR1 DFQATT, CDR2 SNEGSKA (reference sequence). Trimming took off 6 bases at V and 3 bases at J, with 17 bases between the two ends. CDR3 DNA: TGCAGTGCCAGTCACAGGGAGTTAGAAGAGACCCAGTACTTC. This sequence encodes CSASHRELEETQYF.

V usage is TRBV28 and J usage is TRBJ2-3, with D unclear. This CDR3 contains 14 residues. Trimming took 5 bases from V and 6 from J, leaving 15 bases between them. Germline V CDR1 and CDR2: MDHEN, SYDVKM. In DNA, the CDR3 is TGTGCCAGCAGTCCCCTCGAGCGCTTGGATACGCAGTATTTT. It specifies CASSPLERLDTQYF. Filled out from reference TRBV28 and TRBJ2-3, the complete variable domain reads DVKVTQSSRYLVKRTGEKVFLECVQDMDHENMFWYRQDPGLGLRLIYFSYDVKMKEKGDIPEGYSVSREKKERFSLILESASTNQTSMYLCASSPLERLDTQYFGPGTRLTVL.

The CDR3 nucleotides are TGTGCCAGCAGTTACTCGAGCCCCCTAGCGGGGGGGAACAATGAGCAGTTCTTC. Translation gives CASSYSSPLAGGNNEQFF. This chain uses TRBV6-2 or TRBV6-3 with TRBJ2-1, with 12 nucleotides matching TRBD2. The germline CDR1 and CDR2 sequences are MNHEY and SVGEGT. Trimming took 0 bases from V and 5 from J; bases not matched to a gene: 8. The CDR3 contains 18 residues.

This chain uses TRBV27 with TRBJ2-1; possibly TRBD1 for D (6 bases). The CDR3 has 15 amino acids. Trimming pared 5 bases from V and 5 bases from J, leaving 16 bases between. CDR1 MNHEY and CDR2 SMNVEV come from the germline V gene (reference sequence). The CDR3 DNA reads as TGTGCCAGCAGTAACCCAGGGGAATTCGACAATGAGCAGTTCTTC. Amino acids: CASSNPGEFDNEQFF.

The chain employs TRBV9 and TRBJ2-1; the match to TRBD2 covers 8 bases. The CDR3 runs 16 residues. The V gene end was trimmed by 4 bases and the J gene end by 8 bases; junction bases not matched to a gene: 14. Germline CDR1 SGDLS, CDR2 YYNGEE. CDR3 DNA: TGTGCCAGCAGCTCCTGGGCTAGCGGGTTCGACGATGAGCAGTTCTTC. Residues: CASSSWASGFDDEQFF.

This clonotype has a handful of counts. This chain joins TRBV7-9 and TRBJ2-5, with D unclear. Between the trimmed V and J ends, which lost 5 bases and 2 bases, there was a span of 15 bases. Germline V gene data show CDR1 as SEHNR and CDR2 as FQNEAQ (reference sequence). CDR3 size: 15 residues. The CDR3 sequence: CASSDTLSRQETQYF. Here the CDR3 DNA reads TGTGCCAGCAGCGATACCCTTTCGAGGCAAGAGACCCAGTACTTC.

The rearrangement joins TRBV7-8 to TRBJ2-7, with D possibly being TRBD1 or TRBD2 (5 bases each). The ends were cut back, 1 base at V and 4 bases at J, with 8 bases in the middle. Looked up from germline, CDR1 is SGHVS and CDR2 is FQNEAQ. This CDR3 region has 13 residues. CDR3 sequence (DNA): TGTGCCAGCAGCTTAGGGTGGGGGTACGAGCAGTACTTC. Translation: CASSLGWGYEQYF.

The V gene is TRBV24-1, the J gene TRBJ2-3, with D uncertain. From germline, CDR1 is KGHDR and CDR2 SFDVKD. Trimming removed 2 bases at V and 0 bases at J, with 8 bases between. The CDR3 sequence is 15 residues long. The CDR3 DNA is TGTGCCACCAGTGATTGGACGTCTAGCACAGATACGCAGTATTTT. It specifies CATSDWTSSTDTQYF.

The chain is built from TRBV28 and TRBJ2-7; D may be TRBD1 or TRBD2 (6 bases each). Trimming cost V 4 bases and J 0 bases, with 10 bases left between them. The CDR3 contains 14 residues. CDR1 is MDHEN, CDR2 SYDVKM, per germline. CDR3 region: CASSSRDTSYEQYF. The CDR3 DNA follows: TGTGCCAGCAGTTCGCGGGACACCTCCTACGAGCAGTACTTC.

This clonotype was seen a few times. This chain connects TRBV7-9 to TRBJ2-7; 9 positions match TRBD1. J lost 5 bases, V lost 4 bases, and 0 bases had no gene match. CDR3 length equals 12 residues. In germline, CDR1 is SEHNR, CDR2 FQNEAQ (reference sequence). CDR3 in amino acids: CASSWDRDEQYF. The CDR3 DNA sequence: TGTGCCAGCAGCTGGGACAGGGACGAGCAGTACTTC. The variable domain in full, completed from reference TRBV7-9 and TRBJ2-7, reads DTGVSQNPRHKITKRGQNVTFRCDPISEHNRLYWYRQTLGQGPEFLTYFQNEAQLEKSRLLSDRFSAERPKGSFSTLEIQRTEQGDSAMYLCASSWDRDEQYFGPGTRLTVT.

The chain carries TRBV9 and TRBJ2-1, with D perhaps assigned TRBD1 or TRBD2 (5 bases each). This CDR3 spans 15 amino acids. The V gene lost 0 bases and the J gene lost 7 bases, with 14 bases spanning the gap. CDR1 and CDR2 from the germline V gene are SGDLS and YYNGEE. CDR3 in DNA: TGTGCCAGCAGCGTAGGGGGGAAGGAAGGGAATGAGCAGTTCTTC. Translating it yields CASSVGGKEGNEQFF.

As for this clonotype: The junction shows a germline mismatch at one end, possibly a read error. This sequence joins TRBV29-1 and TRBJ2-5; D possibly corresponds to TRBD1 (6 bases). The CDR3 is 14 residues long. CDR1 and CDR2 from the germline V gene are SQVTM and ANQGSEA. As DNA, the CDR3 is TGCAGCGTTGAAGACTTAGGGGGAAAAGAGACCCGGTACTTC. Encoded protein: CSVEDLGGKETRYF.

This clonotype has just a few counts. CDR3 DNA sequence: TGTGCCAGCAGCTTCCTAGCGGGAGGGCCGGGCGAGCAGTACTTC. As protein: CASSFLAGGPGEQYF. V and J are TRBV7-2 and TRBJ2-7, with TRBD2 matching over 12 bases. CDR3 length: 15 amino acids. The V and J ends lost 3 bases and 6 bases, in that order; junction bases with no gene match: 6. Germline values: CDR1 SGHTA, CDR2 FQGNSA.

This clonotype has only a few counts. The rearrangement uses TRBV6-1 and TRBJ1-2, with D possibly TRBD1 on 5 matching bases. The CDR3 loop spans 14 amino acids. CDR1 and CDR2 from the germline V gene are MNHNS and SASEGT. Trimming took 5 bases from V and 7 from J, leaving 17 bases between them. CDR3 sequence reads: CASSRDGGYGGYTF. The CDR3, as DNA: TGTGCCAGCAGTAGGGACGGAGGGTACGGTGGCTACACCTTC.

The chain combines TRBV6-5 with TRBJ2-1; 9 bases align to TRBD2. The CDR3 is 17 amino acids. Germline CDR1 and CDR2: MNHEY and SVGAGI. With V trimmed by 0 bases and J by 5 bases, 8 bases remained unmatched. CDR3 sequence: CASSYSPRGGRDNEQFF. DNA for the CDR3: TGTGCCAGCAGTTACTCTCCGCGGGGGGGTAGGGACAATGAGCAGTTCTTC.